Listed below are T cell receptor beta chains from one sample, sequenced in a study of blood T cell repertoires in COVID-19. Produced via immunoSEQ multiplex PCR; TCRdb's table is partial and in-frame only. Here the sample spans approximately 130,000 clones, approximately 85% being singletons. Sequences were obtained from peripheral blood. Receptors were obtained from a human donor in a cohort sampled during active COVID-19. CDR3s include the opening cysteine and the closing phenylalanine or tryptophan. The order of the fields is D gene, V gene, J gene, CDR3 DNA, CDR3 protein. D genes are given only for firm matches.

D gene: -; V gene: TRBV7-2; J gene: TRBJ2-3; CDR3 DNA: TGTGCCAGCAGCTTATCTGGGGGCTGGATGGATACGCAGTATTTT; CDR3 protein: CASSLSGGWMDTQYF
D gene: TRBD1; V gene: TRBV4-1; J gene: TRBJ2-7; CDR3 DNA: TGCGCCAGCAGCCAAGATGTCAGACAGGGCTCCTACGAGCAGTACTTC; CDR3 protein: CASSQDVRQGSYEQYF
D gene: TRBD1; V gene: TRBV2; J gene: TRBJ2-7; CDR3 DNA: TGTGCCAGCGCCGGGGACAGGGACCTATACGAGCAGTACTTC; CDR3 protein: CASAGDRDLYEQYF
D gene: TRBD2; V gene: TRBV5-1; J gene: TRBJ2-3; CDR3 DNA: TGCGCCAGCAGCTTCCCAGCGGGGCCCACAGATACGCAGTATTTT; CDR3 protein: CASSFPAGPTDTQYF
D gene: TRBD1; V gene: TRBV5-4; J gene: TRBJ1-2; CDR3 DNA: TGTGCCAGCAGCACCCGACAGGGCGGAGGGGGCTACACCTTC; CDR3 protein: CASSTRQGGGGYTF
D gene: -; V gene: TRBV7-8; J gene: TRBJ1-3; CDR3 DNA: TGTGCCAGCAGCTTAGGGACCGTGGGGGCGGGTGGAAACACCATATATTTT; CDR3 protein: CASSLGTVGAGGNTIYF
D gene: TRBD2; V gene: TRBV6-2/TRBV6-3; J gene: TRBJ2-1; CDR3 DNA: TGTGCCAGCAGTTACTCGAAGGGACTAGCGGGAGGTTACAATGAGCAGTTCTTC; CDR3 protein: CASSYSKGLAGGYNEQFF
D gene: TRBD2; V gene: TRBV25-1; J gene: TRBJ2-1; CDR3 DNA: TGTGCCAGCAGCCTAAGGCCTAGCGGGGCCAATGAGCAGTTCTTC; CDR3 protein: CASSLRPSGANEQFF
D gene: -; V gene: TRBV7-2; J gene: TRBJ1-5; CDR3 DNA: TGTGCCAGCAGCTTCACGAGCGTCCAGCCCCAGCATTTT; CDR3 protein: CASSFTSVQPQHF
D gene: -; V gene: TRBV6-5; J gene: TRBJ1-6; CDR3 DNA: TGTGCCAGCAGGGAGGGAGCCGCACCCCTCCACTTT; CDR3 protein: CASREGAAPLHF
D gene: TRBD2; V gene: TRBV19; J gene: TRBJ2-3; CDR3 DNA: TGTGCCAGTAGTATAGGGGGGGGGAACACAGATACGCAGTATTTT; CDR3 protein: CASSIGGGNTDTQYF
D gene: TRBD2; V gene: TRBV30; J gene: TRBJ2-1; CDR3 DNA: TGTGCCTGGAGCACTTTGGCGGGAGTTGTAAATGAGCAGTTCTTC; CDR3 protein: CAWSTLAGVVNEQFF
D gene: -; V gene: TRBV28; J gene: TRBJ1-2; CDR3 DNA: TGTGCCAGCAGTTCCCCTCTTATACAGGGAATCTATGGCTACACCTTC; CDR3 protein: CASSSPLIQGIYGYTF
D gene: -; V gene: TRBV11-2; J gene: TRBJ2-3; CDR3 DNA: TGTGCCAGCAGCTTGGGGGGTGCAGATACGCAGTATTTT; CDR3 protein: CASSLGGADTQYF
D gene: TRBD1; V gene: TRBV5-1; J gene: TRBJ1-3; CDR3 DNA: TGCGCCAGCAGCTTGGACGCGACAGGGCCAAACACCATATATTTT; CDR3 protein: CASSLDATGPNTIYF
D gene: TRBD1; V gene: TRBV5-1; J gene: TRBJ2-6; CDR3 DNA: TGCGCCAGCAGCCAAGGACCGGGACAGGGGTCTTCTGGGGCCAACGTCCTGACTTTC; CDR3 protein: CASSQGPGQGSSGANVLTF
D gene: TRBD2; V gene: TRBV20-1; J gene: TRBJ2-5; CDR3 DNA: TGCAGTGCTAGTTTTCTAGCGGGGGGGTCGAAAGAGACCCAGTACTTC; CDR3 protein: CSASFLAGGSKETQYF